This TCR beta chain was sequenced for a study of breast tumors, draining lymph nodes, adjacent tissues. Study-level points and caveats: Tumors had less TCR diversity than lymph nodes, more than nontumor tissue. Findings are consistent with lymph node origin and intratumoral expansion of most tumor T cells. The lymph node origin of tumor T cells was framed as consistent with a hypothesis, not demonstrated.

Samples came from axillary lymph nodes draining the breast cancer. TCRdb processed the multiplex PCR reads anew with MiXCR; each CDR3 protein has one entry. The sample shows some 110,000 distinct CDR3 sequences, around 30% of them seen only once. Concerning this clonotype itself: What it binds is not known.

Sample: axillary lymph node tissue. This TCR was recovered from a female donor with breast cancer. Some clones in this sample may be carry-over from other donors' samples.

The CDR3 region is CASSLVRPGARDYGYTF. In DNA, the CDR3 is TGTGCCAGCAGCTTAGTTCGGCCCGGGGCGAGGGACTATGGCTACACCTTC. The chain employs TRBV11-2 and TRBJ1-2, with D perhaps matching TRBD1 (5 bases). The V end lost 1 base, the J end lost 3 bases, and 18 bases lay between the germline ends. CDR3 length: 17 residues. The germline CDR1 and CDR2 sequences are SGHAT and FQNNGV.